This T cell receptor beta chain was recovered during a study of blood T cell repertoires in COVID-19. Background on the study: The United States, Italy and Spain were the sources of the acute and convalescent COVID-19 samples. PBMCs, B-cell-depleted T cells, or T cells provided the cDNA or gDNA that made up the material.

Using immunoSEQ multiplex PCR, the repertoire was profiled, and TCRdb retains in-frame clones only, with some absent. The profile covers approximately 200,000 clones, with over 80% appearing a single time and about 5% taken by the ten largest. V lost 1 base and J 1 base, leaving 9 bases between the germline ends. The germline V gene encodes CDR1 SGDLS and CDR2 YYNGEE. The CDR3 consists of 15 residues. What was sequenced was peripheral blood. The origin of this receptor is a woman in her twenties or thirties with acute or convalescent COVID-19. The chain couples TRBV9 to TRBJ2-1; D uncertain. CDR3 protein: CASSVSAGSYNEQFF. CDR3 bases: TGTGCCAGCAGCGTAAGCGCCGGATCCTACAATGAGCAGTTCTTC.